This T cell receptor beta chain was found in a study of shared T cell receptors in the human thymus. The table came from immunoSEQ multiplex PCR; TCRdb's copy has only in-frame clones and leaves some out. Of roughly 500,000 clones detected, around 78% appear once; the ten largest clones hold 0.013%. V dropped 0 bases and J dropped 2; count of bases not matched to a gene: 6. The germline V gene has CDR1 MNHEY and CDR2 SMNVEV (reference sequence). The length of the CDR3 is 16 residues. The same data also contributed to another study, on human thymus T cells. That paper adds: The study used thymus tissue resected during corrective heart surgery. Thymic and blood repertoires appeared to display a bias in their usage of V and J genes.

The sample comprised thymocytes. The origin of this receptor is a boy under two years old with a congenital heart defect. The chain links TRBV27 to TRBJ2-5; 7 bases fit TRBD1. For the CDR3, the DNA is TGTGCCAGCAGTTTATCCAAAAACAGGGGTCAAGAGACCCAGTACTTC. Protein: CASSLSKNRGQETQYF.